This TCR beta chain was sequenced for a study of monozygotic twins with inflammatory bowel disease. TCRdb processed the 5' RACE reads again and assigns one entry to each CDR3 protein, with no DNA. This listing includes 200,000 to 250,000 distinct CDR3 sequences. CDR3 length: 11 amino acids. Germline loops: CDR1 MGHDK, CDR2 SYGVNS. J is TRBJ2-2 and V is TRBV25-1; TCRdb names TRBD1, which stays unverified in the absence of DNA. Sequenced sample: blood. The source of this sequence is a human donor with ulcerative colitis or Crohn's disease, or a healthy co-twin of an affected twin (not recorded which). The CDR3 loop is CATIRGGELFF.